These 25 T cell receptor beta chains were sequenced from one sample in a study of cytomegalovirus exposure and HLA in healthy donors. The PCR made use of 60 Vbeta and 13 Jbeta primers. The data were produced by immunoSEQ multiplex PCR, yet TCRdb's version contains in-frame clones alone and is incomplete. The data contain roughly 100,000 clones, over 55% of them singletons. What was sequenced was PBMCs. The receptors derive from a boy aged 5-17 years in good health and CMV-seropositive.

The CDR3 sequence is CASSQGTGAYEQYF. The CDR3 DNA reads TGCGCCAGCAGTCAGGGGACAGGGGCCTACGAGCAGTACTTC. The genes are TRBV5-1 and TRBJ2-7, with 10 positions matching TRBD1. There are 14 residues in the CDR3. V was pared by 5 bases and J by 2 bases, with 4 bases of the junction left unmatched. The germline V gene encodes CDR1 SGHRS and CDR2 YFSETQ.

This chain joins TRBV7-2 and TRBJ2-7; the match to TRBD2 covers 9 bases. With V trimmed by 4 bases and J by 3 bases, 7 bases remained unmatched. Per germline, CDR1 SGHTA and CDR2 FQGNSA. The CDR3 spans 15 residues. CDR3 protein: CASSYDGSGSYEQYF. In DNA, the CDR3 is TGTGCCAGCAGCTACGATGGTAGCGGGAGCTACGAGCAGTACTTC.

This chain joins TRBV29-1 and TRBJ2-2; weak D call: TRBD2 (5 bases). Trimming stripped 8 bases from V and 6 bases from J, with 13 bases between. Germline CDR1 is SQVTM and CDR2 is ANQGSEA. The CDR3 totals 12 residues. The CDR3 nucleotides are TGCAGCCCCCTCTGGAGGTCCGGGGAGCTGTTTTTT. Translation: CSPLWRSGELFF.

The genes are TRBV6-5 and TRBJ2-3, with TRBD1 identical over 7 bases. Trimming at V came to 11 bases and at J to 4 bases, leaving 12 bases not matched to a gene. The germline V gene encodes CDR1 MNHEY and CDR2 SVGAGI. The CDR3 runs to 14 residues. CDR3 sequence: CACKPGQTSDTQYF. CDR3 coding DNA: TGTGCCTGTAAGCCGGGACAGACCTCAGATACGCAGTATTTT.

The table lists this clone with a count of one. The V gene is TRBV2, the J gene TRBJ1-6; D gene ambiguous. The CDR3 has 14 amino acids. V was clipped by 6 bases and J by 6 bases, with 12 bases between them. CDR1 and CDR2 (germline): SNHLY, FYNNEI. The CDR3 DNA reads TGTGCCAGCAGGGAGAGGCAAAGTAATTCACCCCTCCACTTT. Its translation: CASRERQSNSPLHF.

This clone was picked up a small number of times. Here the CDR3 reads CASSVGPGNTEAFF. As DNA, the CDR3 is TGTGCCAGCAGCGTAGGTCCGGGGAACACTGAAGCTTTCTTT. The genes are TRBV9 and TRBJ1-1; no clear D gene. V was clipped by 0 bases and J by 1 base, with 7 bases between them. CDR3 length: 14 amino acids. The germline CDR1 and CDR2 sequences are SGDLS and YYNGEE.

In this sample, this clone turned up a few times. The chain links TRBV6-5 to TRBJ1-1, with D possibly being TRBD1 (6 bases). This CDR3 has 9 amino acids. The germline V and J ends were trimmed by 10 bases and 9 bases, with 9 bases remaining between them. Germline values: CDR1 MNHEY, CDR2 SVGAGI. CDR3 nucleotides: TGTGCCACCGACAGGCAAGCTTTCTTT. Protein sequence: CATDRQAFF.

This clone has just a few counts. The chain couples TRBV5-4 to TRBJ2-6; D perhaps matches TRBD1 (6 bases). The CDR3 totals 16 residues. The germline V gene encodes CDR1 SGHNT and CDR2 YYREEE (reference sequence). V dropped 0 bases and J dropped 0 bases, with 7 bases sitting between them. The CDR3 sequence is CASSLGQASGANVLTF. The CDR3 DNA sequence: TGTGCCAGCAGCTTGGGACAGGCCTCTGGGGCCAACGTCCTGACTTTC.

V and J are TRBV5-6 and TRBJ2-7; perhaps TRBD2 as D (5 bases). The germline V and J ends were trimmed by 3 bases and 3 bases, with 16 bases remaining between them. Germline values: CDR1 SGHDT, CDR2 YYEEEE. This CDR3 region has 15 residues. The CDR3: CASSSTPSSIYEQYF. CDR3 coding DNA: TGTGCCAGCAGCTCAACTCCTAGCTCTATCTACGAGCAGTACTTC.

The genes are TRBV29-1 and TRBJ2-5; TRBD1 aligns across 11 bases. After removal of 7 bases from V and 4 bases from J, the junction contained 8 bases not matched to a gene. This CDR3 has 14 residues. CDR1 and CDR2 (germline): SQVTM, ANQGSEA. For the CDR3, the DNA is TGCAGCGCCGTGACGGGGACAGGGGGAGAGACCCAGTACTTC. This gives the protein CSAVTGTGGETQYF.

This clone came up a few times. The chain uses TRBV7-2 and TRBJ2-7; 8 nucleotides agree with TRBD2. The CDR3 loop spans 15 amino acids. Trimming at V came to 1 base and at J to 0 bases, leaving 2 bases not matched to a gene. CDR1 and CDR2 (germline): SGHTA, FQGNSA. The CDR3 DNA is TGTGCCAGCAGCTTAGAAGCGGGGGACTCCTACGAGCAGTACTTC. It specifies CASSLEAGDSYEQYF.

The chain has TRBV19 and TRBJ2-6, with D possibly being TRBD1 (6 bases). V was cut by 7 bases and J by 1 base, with 14 bases left in between. Germline V gives CDR1 LNHDA, CDR2 SQIVND (reference sequence). The CDR3 consists of 16 residues. As DNA, the CDR3 is TGTGCCAGTAAGGGGTCAGGGGATTCTGGGGCCAACGTCCTGACTTTC. As protein: CASKGSGDSGANVLTF.

The V and J genes are TRBV7-9 and TRBJ1-1, with D possibly being TRBD1 (5 bases). Germline V gene data show CDR1 as SEHNR and CDR2 as FQNEAQ (reference sequence). The CDR3 loop spans 18 amino acids. Trimming pared 4 bases from V and 4 bases from J, leaving 25 bases between. The CDR3 region is CASSSPREFRGDSTEAFF. CDR3 DNA sequence: TGTGCCAGCAGCTCCCCTAGGGAATTTCGGGGGGATAGCACTGAAGCTTTCTTT.

The chain couples TRBV6-1 to TRBJ1-1; tentatively, D is TRBD1 (5 bases). The CDR3 covers 15 residues. V was clipped by 8 bases and J by 4 bases, with 20 bases between them. Germline V gene data show CDR1 as MNHNS and CDR2 as SASEGT. The CDR3 loop is CASSKSPRQGTEAFF. Here the CDR3 DNA reads TGTGCCAGCTCGAAGTCCCCCCGTCAGGGCACTGAAGCTTTCTTT.

The chain employs TRBV2 and TRBJ1-1; D remains ambiguous. The germline V gene encodes CDR1 SNHLY and CDR2 FYNNEI. CDR3 length: 12 amino acids. V was trimmed by 1 base and J by 3 bases, leaving 3 bases between them. CDR3 residues: CASSEGDTEAFF. The CDR3 DNA is TGTGCCAGCAGTGAAGGCGACACTGAAGCTTTCTTT.

The V call is TRBV9, the J call TRBJ2-7; 7 bases fit TRBD2. CDR3 length: 14 amino acids. V shed 5 bases and J 0 bases; nucleotides not matched to a gene: 5. Germline CDR1 SGDLS, CDR2 YYNGEE. The CDR3 DNA reads TGTGCCAGCAGTGGGGGGGGAACCTCCTACGAGCAGTACTTC. As protein: CASSGGGTSYEQYF.

This chain links TRBV9 with TRBJ2-1; 9 nucleotides align to TRBD2. The CDR3 has 13 residues. Germline CDR1 SGDLS, CDR2 YYNGEE. V lost 5 bases to trimming and J lost 8 bases; unmatched junction nucleotides: 5. The CDR3 DNA follows: TGTGCCAGCAGTGCGGGACTAGCATATGAGCAGTTCTTC. This translates into CASSAGLAYEQFF.

This sequence joins TRBV7-2 and TRBJ2-7; tentative D call: TRBD2 (5 bases). V dropped 5 bases and J dropped 3 bases, with 14 bases sitting between them. Germline V lookup: CDR1 SGHTA, CDR2 FQGNSA. The CDR3 loop spans 14 amino acids. The CDR3 sequence: CASSARLLRYEQYF. Written as DNA, the CDR3 is TGTGCCAGCAGCGCCAGACTATTACGCTACGAGCAGTACTTC.

The chain joins TRBV2 to TRBJ1-2; 7 bases are shared with TRBD1. Germline assignment: CDR1 SNHLY and CDR2 FYNNEI. Trimming at V came to 6 bases and at J to 4 bases, leaving 2 bases not matched to a gene. The CDR3 sequence is 12 residues long. The CDR3 loop reads CASRDRSYGYTF. CDR3 sequence (DNA): TGTGCCAGCAGGGACAGGTCCTATGGCTACACCTTC.

The rearrangement uses TRBV27 and TRBJ2-3; 8 positions agree with TRBD1. Unmatched junction bases numbered 2, after V lost 2 bases and J lost 7 bases. Germline CDR1 reads MNHEY; CDR2 reads SMNVEV (reference sequence). The CDR3 has 13 residues. This chain's CDR3 is CASSLQGANTQYF. The CDR3 DNA reads as TGTGCCAGCAGTTTACAGGGGGCGAATACGCAGTATTTT.

A remark on this clone: The sample has other DNA sequences that encode this CDR3 too. V usage is TRBV30 and J usage is TRBJ2-1, with D possibly matching TRBD2 (5 bases). The germline CDR1 and CDR2 sequences are GTSNPN and SVGIG (reference sequence). Trimming stripped 0 bases from V and 0 bases from J, with 12 bases between. The CDR3 length is 16 residues. DNA of the CDR3: TGTGCCTGGAGTGTCAGAGGGCTTAGCTCCTACAATGAGCAGTTCTTC. It is translated as CAWSVRGLSSYNEQFF.

This clone was observed a handful of times. The CDR3 DNA is TGCGCCAGCAGCTCGCCGGGAAGCTACACCTTC. Its protein is CASSSPGSYTF. The rearrangement uses TRBV5-1 and TRBJ1-2; D uncertain. With 3 bases removed from V and 9 bases from J, the gap between germline ends came to 9 bases. Per the germline V gene, CDR1 is SGHRS and CDR2 is YFSETQ. This CDR3 has 11 amino acids.

The chain links TRBV30 to TRBJ2-4, with a weak D call TRBD1 (5 bases). Germline V lookup: CDR1 GTSNPN, CDR2 SVGIG (reference sequence). This CDR3 has 15 residues. Trimming took 0 bases from V and 2 from J, leaving 11 bases between them. CDR3 region: CAWSVKGVSKNIQYF. The CDR3 DNA sequence: TGTGCCTGGAGTGTGAAAGGGGTTTCCAAAAACATTCAGTACTTC.

The J gene is TRBJ2-7, the V gene TRBV19, with 8 bases matching TRBD1. The CDR3 runs 13 residues. Germline-derived CDR1 and CDR2 are LNHDA and SQIVND (reference sequence). The V segment lost 6 bases and the J segment 5 bases; nucleotides outside the gene matches: 6. In DNA form, the CDR3 reads TGTGCCAGTAGCGCGGGACAGGCAAACGAGCAGTACTTC. Translating gives CASSAGQANEQYF.

J is TRBJ1-5 and V is TRBV2; D gene ambiguous. CDR3 size: 13 residues. Germline-derived CDR1 and CDR2 are SNHLY and FYNNEI. The V end lost 4 bases, the J end lost 5 bases, and 9 bases lay between the germline ends. CDR3 in DNA: TGTGCCAGCAGTGTAAGCAACCATCAGCCCCAGCATTTT. Encoded protein: CASSVSNHQPQHF.